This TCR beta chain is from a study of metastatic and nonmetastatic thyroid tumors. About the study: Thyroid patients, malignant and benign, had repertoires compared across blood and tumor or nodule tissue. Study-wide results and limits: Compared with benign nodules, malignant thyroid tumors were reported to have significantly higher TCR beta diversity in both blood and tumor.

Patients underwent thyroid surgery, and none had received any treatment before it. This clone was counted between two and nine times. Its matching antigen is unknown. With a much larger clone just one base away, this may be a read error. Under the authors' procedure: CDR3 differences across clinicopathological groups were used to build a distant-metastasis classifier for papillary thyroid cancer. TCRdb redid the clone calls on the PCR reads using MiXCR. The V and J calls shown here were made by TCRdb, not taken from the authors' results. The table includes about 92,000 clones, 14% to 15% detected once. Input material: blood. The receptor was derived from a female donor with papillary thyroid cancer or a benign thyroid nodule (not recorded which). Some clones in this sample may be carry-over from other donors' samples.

The CDR3 region has the DNA TGTGTCAGTAGTACGCGCGGGGGCACAGATACGCAGTATTTT. Its protein product is CVSSTRGGTDTQYF. The chain joins TRBV19 to TRBJ2-3; a weak D match, TRBD2 (6 bases). The germline V gene has CDR1 LNHDA and CDR2 SQIVND (reference sequence). The CDR3 extends over 14 amino acids.